These 11 T cell receptor beta chains originate from one sample sequenced in a study of control samples from healthy donors and cancer patients (dated by TCRdb to 2020 to 2022). Receptor amplification or capture employed the immunoSEQ multiplex PCR assay. TCRdb retrieved this table from immuneACCESS and kept in-frame rearrangements only. Not all clones are present; in checked studies, unresolved V genes account for under half, and no reason is known for the remainder. The sample table records tens of thousands of clones; about 94% of these occur just once. The ten largest clones represent 2.8% of the sample. Sequencing was carried out using blood. All receptors derive from a woman aged 30 to 39 in good health.

The chain has TRBV18 and TRBJ1-6, with TRBD1 as a possible D gene (6 bases). The ends were cut back, 10 bases at V and 3 bases at J, with 19 bases in the middle. The CDR3 spans 16 residues. Germline V lookup: CDR1 KGHSH, CDR2 LQKENI. CDR3 loop: CATRTGGGIYNSPLHF. The CDR3 DNA sequence: TGTGCCACCCGTACCGGGGGCGGCATCTATAATTCACCCCTCCACTTT.

The CDR3 region has the DNA TGTGCCGGTGGGTGCGGCGGGGGGTCCTACGAGCAGTACTTC. It specifies CAGGCGGGSYEQYF. This chain joins TRBV5-5 and TRBJ2-7, with 8 bases matching TRBD2. The CDR3 is 14 amino acids. CDR1 is SGHKS and CDR2 is YYEKEE in the germline V gene (reference sequence). Germline trimming cut 10 bases from V and 1 base from J; bases unmatched to any gene: 10.

The rearrangement links TRBV5-1 to TRBJ1-1, with D unclear. Deletions cut 9 bases from V and 1 base from J, with 10 bases between. The CDR3 covers 12 residues. The germline V gene encodes CDR1 SGHRS and CDR2 YFSETQ. CDR3 sequence (DNA): TGCGCCACTCAGACCGGGAACACTGAAGCTTTCTTT. This codes for CATQTGNTEAFF.

CDR3 loop: CASSFMALGNQPQHF. The CDR3 DNA reads as TGTGCCAGTAGTTTTATGGCCCTTGGCAATCAGCCCCAGCATTTT. The rearrangement links TRBV19 to TRBJ1-5; no clear D gene. The CDR3 has 15 amino acids. Trimming removed 5 bases at V and 2 bases at J, with 13 bases between. Per the germline V gene, CDR1 is LNHDA and CDR2 is SQIVND (reference sequence).

The CDR3 coding sequence is TGTGCCAGCAGTGAAGCGGGCTCCTACGAGCAGTACGTC. Translated, it gives CASSEAGSYEQYV. This chain uses TRBV6-1 with TRBJ2-7; D is ambiguous. Germline CDR1 reads MNHNS; CDR2 reads SASEGT. Trimming pared 0 bases from V and 0 bases from J, leaving 3 bases between. The CDR3 totals 13 residues.

This clone was observed a single time. The rearrangement uses TRBV18 and TRBJ1-2; a weak D match, TRBD1 (6 bases). Between the trimmed V and J ends, which lost 6 bases and 0 bases, there was a span of 11 bases. Per germline, CDR1 KGHSH and CDR2 LQKENI. The CDR3 is 14 residues long. The CDR3: CASSAGQTNYGYTF. Here the CDR3 DNA reads TGTGCCAGCTCCGCCGGACAGACTAACTATGGCTACACCTTC.

The sample holds a few counts of this clone. The J gene is TRBJ1-6, the V gene TRBV15; D is undetermined. The V gene lost 3 bases and the J gene lost 0 bases, with 6 bases spanning the gap. Germline assignment: CDR1 LNHNV and CDR2 YYDKDF (reference sequence). The CDR3 runs 15 residues. In DNA form, the CDR3 reads TGTGCCACCAGCAGGGATAGCTCCTATAATTCACCCCTCCACTTT. Translated, it gives CATSRDSSYNSPLHF. Based on the CDR3 plus reference TRBV15 and TRBJ1-6, the full variable domain is DAMVIQNPRYQVTQFGKPVTLSCSQTLNHNVMYWYQQKSSQAPKLLFHYYDKDFNNEADTPDNFQSRRPNTSFCFLDIRSPGLGDTAMYLCATSRDSSYNSPLHFGNGTRLTVT.

This chain connects TRBV5-4 to TRBJ1-1; 10 nucleotides line up with TRBD1. The V gene end was trimmed by 2 bases and the J gene end by 4 bases; junction bases not matched to a gene: 5. CDR1 is SGHNT, CDR2 YYREEE, per germline (reference sequence). The CDR3 extends over 15 amino acids. CDR3 protein: CASSFRDRGGTEAFF. CDR3 sequence (DNA): TGTGCCAGCAGCTTCCGGGACAGGGGAGGCACTGAAGCTTTCTTT.

V is TRBV24-1 and J is TRBJ2-3; no definite D call. Germline V gene sequence: CDR1 KGHDR, CDR2 SFDVKD. The CDR3 covers 14 residues. The V end lost 4 bases, the J end lost 8 bases, and 15 bases lay between the germline ends. CDR3 nucleotides: TGTGCCACCAGTGACCGCAAAGGGCCCCCTACGCAGTATTTT. Its translation is CATSDRKGPPTQYF.

The J gene is TRBJ2-1, the V gene TRBV10-1, with a tentative D call TRBD1 (6 bases). This CDR3 contains 17 residues. The V gene lost 0 bases and the J gene lost 0 bases, with 12 bases spanning the gap. The germline V gene encodes CDR1 WNHNN and CDR2 SYGVQD (reference sequence). CDR3 sequence (DNA): TGCGCCAGCAGTGAGTCCACAGGGTTCTCCTCCTACAATGAGCAGTTCTTC. Translation: CASSESTGFSSYNEQFF.

V usage is TRBV7-9 and J usage is TRBJ1-6, with TRBD1 matching 9 bases. J was trimmed by 7 bases and V by 4 bases; bases with no gene match: 5. Germline CDR1 and CDR2: SEHNR and FQNEAQ (reference sequence). CDR3 length: 15 amino acids. CDR3 amino acids: CASSSLTGGNSPLHF. Here the CDR3 DNA reads TGTGCCAGCAGCTCTCTGACAGGGGGGAATTCACCCCTCCACTTT.